This TCR beta chain was identified during a study of cytomegalovirus exposure and HLA in healthy donors. With respect to this clone: Antigen specificity is unknown.

Germline V lookup: CDR1 MGHDK, CDR2 SYGVNS. This CDR3 spans 14 amino acids. Trimming at V came to 2 bases and at J to 11 bases, leaving 7 bases not matched to a gene. Study results and limitations: Sequencing depth roughly uniform across donors was assumed in presence/absence analyses. Previous analysis showed most TCR beta V segments were productive about 87% or about 30% of the time. Later analysis identified several of the most significant clusters that appeared linked to common viral pathogens. In a later analysis, at a false discovery rate of 0.05, approximately 16,000 TCR beta sequences were associated with HLA alleles.

The PCR had 60 Vbeta and 13 Jbeta primers. Some clones are missing from TCRdb's copy, which holds only in-frame ones; the method was immunoSEQ multiplex PCR. The table lists approximately 190,000 clones, roughly 87% of them singletons. Sequencing input: PBMCs. The source is a boy between 2 and 15 years old in good health and CMV-seronegative. This rearrangement joins TRBV25-1 to TRBJ1-1; TRBD1 matches 11 bases. The CDR3, as DNA: TGTGCCAGCAGTGAAGGGACAGGGGGACTTCGGGCTTTCTTT. It yields the protein CASSEGTGGLRAFF.